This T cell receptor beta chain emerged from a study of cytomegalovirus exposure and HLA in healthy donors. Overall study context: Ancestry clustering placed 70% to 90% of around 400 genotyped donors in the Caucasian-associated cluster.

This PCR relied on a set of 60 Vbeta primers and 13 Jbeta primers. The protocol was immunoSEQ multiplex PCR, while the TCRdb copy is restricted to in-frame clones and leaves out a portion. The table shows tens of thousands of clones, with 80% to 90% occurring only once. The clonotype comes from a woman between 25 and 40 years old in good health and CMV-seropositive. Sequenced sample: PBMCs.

CDR3 bases: TGTGCCACCAGCAGAGGTGGCGGAGACTACGAGCAGTACTTC. The encoded protein is CATSRGGGDYEQYF. The genes are TRBV15 and TRBJ2-7; D is uncertain. The CDR3 has 14 amino acids. V lost 1 base to trimming and J lost 3 bases, with 10 bases between them. Germline V gives CDR1 LNHNV, CDR2 YYDKDF (reference sequence). The complete variable domain, with remaining parts taken from reference TRBV15 and TRBJ2-7, reads DAMVIQNPRYQVTQFGKPVTLSCSQTLNHNVMYWYQQKSSQAPKLLFHYYDKDFNNEADTPDNFQSRRPNTSFCFLDIRSPGLGDTAMYLCATSRGGGDYEQYFGPGTRLTVT.